The clone carrying this T cell receptor beta chain was counted once. The CDR3 runs 16 residues. CDR1 is LGHDT and CDR2 is YNNKEL in the germline V gene (reference sequence). V lost 4 bases and J lost 1; bases outside the gene matches: 5. The data belong to a study of blood T cell repertoires in COVID-19. TCRdb's copy holds only in-frame clones and misses some; the assay was immunoSEQ multiplex PCR. The data contain about 160,000 clones, about 91% of them singletons. The TCR sequence derives from a woman aged 55-70 years who had recovered from COVID-19. The V call is TRBV3-1 (or the pseudogene TRBV3-2), the J call TRBJ2-1, with 9 positions matching TRBD1. Source material: peripheral blood. CDR3 protein: CASSRAGTGSYNEQFF. The CDR3 nucleotides are TGTGCCAGCAGCCGAGCCGGGACAGGGTCCTACAATGAGCAGTTCTTC.